Each of the 31 T cell receptor beta chains below was sequenced from the same sample in a study of blood T cell repertoires in COVID-19. The protocol was immunoSEQ multiplex PCR, while the TCRdb copy is restricted to in-frame clones and leaves out a portion. The sample records roughly 240,000 clones, about 90% being singletons. The sequencing input was PBMCs or T cells enriched from blood (not recorded which). The source is a man aged 50-59 years who had been exposed to COVID-19.

The CDR3 region is CASSPGASPEAFF. Here the CDR3 DNA reads TGTGCCAGCTCACCTGGAGCTTCCCCTGAAGCTTTCTTT. The rearrangement links TRBV18 to TRBJ1-1; D gene uncertain. The CDR3 is 13 residues long. Germline CDR1 is KGHSH and CDR2 is LQKENI. Trimming removed 3 bases from V and 6 bases from J, with 11 bases in between.

The chain recombines TRBV11-2 with TRBJ2-1, with 9 nucleotides matching TRBD2. V lost 0 bases and J lost 10; bases outside the gene matches: 10. This CDR3 has 16 amino acids. The germline gives CDR1 SGHAT, CDR2 FQNNGV. This chain's CDR3 is CASSLDHLAGLREQFF. CDR3 nucleotide sequence: TGTGCCAGCAGCTTAGATCACCTAGCGGGGCTTAGGGAGCAGTTCTTC.

V gene TRBV7-3 combines with J gene TRBJ2-3, with 8 bases aligning to TRBD2. The germline CDR1 and CDR2 sequences are SGHTA and FQGTGA. V trimming: 0 bases; J trimming: 0 bases; junction bases outside the gene matches: 2. CDR3 length equals 16 residues. The CDR3 loop reads CASSLTGTSSTDTQYF. The CDR3 nucleotides read TGTGCCAGCAGCTTAACCGGGACTAGTAGCACAGATACGCAGTATTTT.

V gene TRBV5-4 combines with J gene TRBJ1-2; TRBD1 agrees at 7 bases. V was clipped by 4 bases and J by 4 bases; unmatched bases: 7. In germline, CDR1 is SGHNT, CDR2 YYREEE (reference sequence). The CDR3 is made up of 14 amino acids. The CDR3: CASSNRDSGYGYTF. CDR3 DNA sequence: TGTGCCAGCAGCAACCGGGACAGCGGCTATGGCTACACCTTC.

This chain connects TRBV5-6 to TRBJ2-2; 8 bases are shared with TRBD1. This CDR3 has 13 residues. Germline CDR1 SGHDT, CDR2 YYEEEE. The ends lost 3 bases at V and 7 bases at J; junction bases unmatched: 2. The CDR3 bases are TGTGCCAGCAGCTCAGGGGGCTTCGGGGAGCTGTTTTTT. This gives the protein CASSSGGFGELFF.

The chain links TRBV19 to TRBJ1-2, with TRBD1 matching over 10 bases. There are 13 residues in the CDR3. Losses at the gene ends were 6 bases for V and 7 bases for J; bases not matched to a gene: 5. Germline assignment: CDR1 LNHDA and CDR2 SQIVND (reference sequence). CDR3 residues: CASRRQGAGGYTF. CDR3 sequence (DNA): TGTGCCAGTAGGCGACAGGGGGCCGGTGGCTACACCTTC. Full variable domain (missing parts from reference TRBV19 and TRBJ1-2): DGGITQSPKYLFRKEGQNVTLSCEQNLNHDAMYWYRQDPGQGLRLIYYSQIVNDFQKGDIAEGYSVSREKKESFPLTVTSAQKNPTAFYLCASRRQGAGGYTFGSGTRLTVV.

In its sample, this clone was seen once. The genes are TRBV11-2 and TRBJ2-7, with unresolved D. The CDR3 is 13 residues long. Germline V gives CDR1 SGHAT, CDR2 FQNNGV. Trimming cost V 2 bases and J 3 bases, with 8 bases left between them. The CDR3 here is CASSLNGLYEQYV. Written as DNA, the CDR3 is TGTGCCAGCAGCTTAAATGGGCTCTACGAGCAGTACGTC.

This clone appeared a single time. The CDR3 region is CASSLRGQQNTEAFF. CDR3 DNA sequence: TGTGCCAGCAGCTTAAGGGGACAGCAGAACACTGAAGCTTTCTTT. The V and J genes are TRBV7-2 and TRBJ1-1; 7 nucleotides agree with TRBD1. This CDR3 has 15 amino acids. CDR1 and CDR2 (germline): SGHTA, FQGNSA. V lost 2 bases and J lost 1; bases outside the gene matches: 4.

DNA of the CDR3: TGTGCCAGCAGCATTACAGGGGGAGGTACTGAAGCTTTCTTT. Amino acids: CASSITGGGTEAFF. This chain connects TRBV2 to TRBJ1-1; 8 positions agree with TRBD1. CDR3 length: 14 amino acids. The V and J ends lost 6 bases and 5 bases, in that order; junction bases with no gene match: 8. In germline, CDR1 is SNHLY, CDR2 FYNNEI.

This clone was observed a single time. The chain has TRBV19 and TRBJ1-1; D gene unclear. CDR3 length equals 13 residues. CDR1 LNHDA and CDR2 SQIVND come from the germline V gene (reference sequence). The V gene lost 2 bases and the J gene lost 1 base, with 5 bases spanning the gap. The CDR3 sequence: CASSISGNTEAFF. The CDR3 DNA follows: TGTGCCAGTAGTATATCCGGGAACACTGAAGCTTTCTTT.

V and J are TRBV18 and TRBJ2-3, with D perhaps TRBD2 (6 bases). The CDR3 length is 15 residues. Trimming removed 5 bases at V and 2 bases at J, with 14 bases between. Per germline, CDR1 KGHSH and CDR2 LQKENI. This chain's CDR3 is CASSTPGTFTDTQYF. The DNA for the CDR3 is TGTGCCAGCTCAACTCCCGGGACTTTCACAGATACGCAGTATTTT.

There are a few counts of this clone. The chain joins TRBV9 to TRBJ2-2, with 8 bases aligning to TRBD2. Germline-derived CDR1 and CDR2 are SGDLS and YYNGEE. CDR3 length equals 13 residues. V dropped 7 bases and J dropped 4; count of bases not matched to a gene: 3. CDR3 sequence: CASGRGGTGELFF. In nucleotides, the CDR3 is TGTGCCAGCGGACGGGGGGGCACCGGGGAGCTGTTTTTT.

The rearrangement joins TRBV2 to TRBJ2-5; no clear D gene. Per the germline V gene, CDR1 is SNHLY and CDR2 is FYNNEI. V was pared by 4 bases and J by 1 base, with 7 bases between. The CDR3 covers 13 residues. The CDR3 region is CASSVYSQETQYF. In nucleotides, the CDR3 is TGTGCCAGCAGTGTGTACAGCCAAGAGACCCAGTACTTC.

This clone was counted a single time. V is TRBV27 and J is TRBJ2-7; 12 nucleotides match TRBD2. Losses at the gene ends were 5 bases for V and 6 bases for J; bases not matched to a gene: 11. The CDR3 is made up of 16 amino acids. Germline loops: CDR1 MNHEY, CDR2 SMNVEV (reference sequence). CDR3 in amino acids: CASSHQLGGLAGEQYF. The CDR3 DNA reads as TGTGCCAGCAGTCACCAACTCGGGGGACTAGCGGGCGAGCAGTACTTC.

This clone was seen once. The V and J genes are TRBV9 and TRBJ2-1; TRBD1 is a possible D gene (6 bases). V was cut by 7 bases and J by 4 bases, with 21 bases left in between. The CDR3 has 16 amino acids. Germline V gives CDR1 SGDLS, CDR2 YYNGEE. CDR3 coding DNA: TGTGCCAGCTCCTTAGACGGGCAGGGGTGGTACAATGAGCAGTTCTTC. Residues: CASSLDGQGWYNEQFF.

The chain couples TRBV7-9 to TRBJ1-6; 9 bases map to TRBD1. Germline CDR1 and CDR2: SEHNR and FQNEAQ (reference sequence). The CDR3 contains 16 residues. After removal of 5 bases from V and 8 bases from J, the junction contained 10 bases not matched to a gene. CDR3 region: CASSPKLGQGYSPLHF. CDR3 sequence (DNA): TGTGCCAGCAGCCCTAAACTCGGACAGGGGTATTCACCCCTCCACTTT.

This chain's CDR3 is CASSPAFEGYGYTF. The CDR3 region has the DNA TGTGCCAGCTCACCGGCATTCGAGGGATACGGCTACACCTTC. The chain combines TRBV18 with TRBJ1-2; D is uncertain. This CDR3 has 14 residues. V was shortened by 3 bases and J by 8 bases, with 16 bases between the two germline ends. CDR1 is KGHSH and CDR2 is LQKENI in the germline V gene.

The chain links TRBV10-2 to TRBJ1-4; 12 positions match TRBD1. V lost 4 bases, J lost 10 bases, and 10 bases stayed unmatched. Germline V gene sequence: CDR1 WSHSY, CDR2 SAAADI. This CDR3 is built from 16 residues. The DNA for the CDR3 is TGCGCCAGCAGTGGGGGACAGGGGGCAGGTCGGGGAAAACTGTTTTTT. Its protein is CASSGGQGAGRGKLFF.

CDR3 DNA sequence: TGTGCCAGCAGCCAAGGAACGGGGACAGGGCTTATGGGAGAAAAACTGTTTTTT. This codes for CASSQGTGTGLMGEKLFF. The chain recombines TRBV3-1 (or the pseudogene TRBV3-2) with TRBJ1-4; TRBD1 agrees at 9 bases. Looked up from germline, CDR1 is LGHDT and CDR2 is YNNKEL (reference sequence). The CDR3 is made up of 18 amino acids. Losses at the gene ends were 1 base for V and 8 bases for J; bases not matched to a gene: 14.

This clone came up once. The gene calls are TRBV12-5 and TRBJ2-3, with a tentative D call TRBD1 (6 bases). The CDR3 contains 16 residues. The V gene's germline CDR1 is LGHNT and CDR2 FRNRAP. V lost 2 bases, J lost 0 bases, and 12 bases lay in between. CDR3 sequence (DNA): TGTGCTAGTGGTTTGACCCAAGACAGGAGCACAGATACGCAGTATTTT. Translation: CASGLTQDRSTDTQYF.

The rearrangement uses TRBV28 and TRBJ1-1, with D unresolved. V was pared by 2 bases and J by 8 bases, with 15 bases between. Germline assignment: CDR1 MDHEN and CDR2 SYDVKM. This CDR3 spans 14 amino acids. The CDR3 DNA sequence: TGTGCCAGCAGTTTAGGTGGGTGGAGTCCCGAAGCTTTCTTT. The encoded protein is CASSLGGWSPEAFF.

The chain employs TRBV2 and TRBJ1-4, with unresolved D. V lost 6 bases and J 0 bases, leaving 14 bases between the germline ends. This CDR3 region has 16 residues. Germline V gene lookup returns CDR1 SNHLY and CDR2 FYNNEI. DNA of the CDR3: TGTGCCAGCAGGGCGACATTCGGTGCAACTAATGAAAAACTGTTTTTT. Amino acids: CASRATFGATNEKLFF.

The genes are TRBV2 and TRBJ2-7; D not certain. The CDR3 spans 13 residues. The germline gives CDR1 SNHLY, CDR2 FYNNEI. The V gene lost 2 bases and the J gene lost 4 bases, with 9 bases spanning the gap. CDR3 amino acids: CASSESSVYEQYF. CDR3 in DNA: TGTGCCAGCAGTGAATCGTCGGTTTACGAGCAGTACTTC.

The chain links TRBV9 to TRBJ2-5; 8 nucleotides agree with TRBD2. V lost 2 bases and J lost 4; bases outside the gene matches: 7. Germline assignment: CDR1 SGDLS and CDR2 YYNGEE. The CDR3 sequence is 15 residues long. CDR3 amino acids: CASSVGTSRGETQYF. The CDR3 DNA reads TGTGCCAGCAGCGTTGGGACTAGTAGGGGAGAGACCCAGTACTTC. The full variable domain, its missing parts supplied by reference TRBV9 and TRBJ2-5, is DSGVTQTPKHLITATGQRVTLRCSPRSGDLSVYWYQQSLDQGLQFLIQYYNGEERAKGNILERFSAQQFPDLHSELNLSSLELGDSALYFCASSVGTSRGETQYFGPGTRLLVL.

The genes are TRBV5-1 and TRBJ2-3; D is ambiguous. The CDR3 is made up of 14 amino acids. CDR1 and CDR2 (germline): SGHRS, YFSETQ. The V gene lost 0 bases and the J gene lost 4 bases, with 9 bases spanning the gap. CDR3 DNA sequence: TGCGCCAGCAGCTTGGGGATAGCAGCAGATACGCAGTATTTT. Translating it yields CASSLGIAADTQYF.

This clone was counted once. The chain has TRBV29-1 and TRBJ1-4; 8 nucleotides align to TRBD1. Trimming at V came to 6 bases and at J to 7 bases, leaving 10 bases not matched to a gene. The germline V gene encodes CDR1 SQVTM and CDR2 ANQGSEA. The CDR3 loop spans 14 amino acids. CDR3 region: CSVFQGAGGEKLFF. Here the CDR3 DNA reads TGCAGCGTCTTCCAGGGGGCAGGTGGTGAAAAACTGTTTTTT. Supplemented by reference TRBV29-1 and TRBJ1-4, the full variable domain reads SAVISQKPSRDICQRGTSLTIQCQVDSQVTMMFWYRQQPGQSLTLIATANQGSEATYESGFVIDKFPISRPNLTFSTLTVSNMSPEDSSIYLCSVFQGAGGEKLFFGSGTQLSVL.

V and J are TRBV9 and TRBJ1-2; perhaps TRBD1 as D (5 bases). V was cut by 0 bases and J by 5 bases, with 8 bases left in between. The CDR3 is made up of 13 amino acids. The germline CDR1 and CDR2 sequences are SGDLS and YYNGEE. DNA for the CDR3: TGTGCCAGCAGCGTAGGGGGCCGGTATGGCTACACCTTC. Translating it yields CASSVGGRYGYTF.

The V gene is TRBV5-1, the J gene TRBJ2-3; D perhaps matches TRBD2 (5 bases). V lost 6 bases and J lost 4, with 12 bases in between. The CDR3 loop spans 13 amino acids. Per the germline V gene, CDR1 is SGHRS and CDR2 is YFSETQ. The CDR3: CASKRTAADTQYF. The DNA of the CDR3 is TGCGCCAGCAAAAGAACAGCGGCAGATACGCAGTATTTT. The full variable domain, rest sourced from reference TRBV5-1 and TRBJ2-3, is KAGVTQTPRYLIKTRGQQVTLSCSPISGHRSVSWYQQTPGQGLQFLFEYFSETQRNKGNFPGRFSGRQFSNSRSEMNVSTLELGDSALYLCASKRTAADTQYFGPGTRLTVL.

The V call is TRBV5-1, the J call TRBJ2-3, with D possibly matching TRBD2 (5 bases). Per the germline V gene, CDR1 is SGHRS and CDR2 is YFSETQ. With 7 bases removed from V and 0 bases from J, the gap between germline ends came to 9 bases. This CDR3 is 13 amino acids long. Written as DNA, the CDR3 is TGCGCCAGCTCGGCGGGCAGCACAGATACGCAGTATTTT. As protein: CASSAGSTDTQYF.

The V call is TRBV12-5, the J call TRBJ1-1; D unresolved. V gave up 3 bases and J gave up 1 base, with 9 bases separating them. The V gene's germline CDR1 is LGHNT and CDR2 FRNRAP. This CDR3 has 14 residues. The CDR3 loop reads CASGFLAGNTEAFF. CDR3 coding DNA: TGTGCTAGTGGTTTCCTCGCGGGGAACACTGAAGCTTTCTTT.

This chain connects TRBV19 to TRBJ1-4; unclear D gene. CDR1 LNHDA and CDR2 SQIVND come from the germline V gene (reference sequence). Trimming pared 5 bases from V and 0 bases from J, leaving 7 bases between. This CDR3 has 14 amino acids. The CDR3 sequence: CASSVTSTNEKLFF. The CDR3, as DNA: TGTGCCAGTAGTGTCACATCAACTAATGAAAAACTGTTTTTT.